These 13 T cell receptor beta chains were sequenced from one sample in a study of human T cells and chemical hapten exposure. Noted time point: patch test 1, 2 weeks after DPC sensitization. Treatment given: therapeutic diphenylcyclopropenone sensitization with weekly scalp DPC. TCRdb re-called the RACE reads through MiXCR, storing one row per CDR3 protein. The sample lists more than 65,000 distinct CDR3 sequences; around 10% were seen once. Source: whole blood, taken in connection with sensitization to the hapten diphenylcyclopropenone (DPC). These receptors all stem from a woman aged 50 to 60 with alopecia areata. Some clones in this sample may be carry-over from other donors' samples.

The V and J genes are TRBV29-1 and TRBJ2-3; a possible D gene is TRBD2 (7 bases). Germline loops: CDR1 SQVTM, CDR2 ANQGSEA. The CDR3 loop spans 13 amino acids. V shed 7 bases and J shed 2 bases, with 13 bases lying between them. CDR3 loop: CSAEGGATDTQYF. The CDR3 DNA reads TGCAGCGCTGAGGGGGGGGCCACAGATACGCAGTATTTT.

This clonotype was recorded many times. This chain links TRBV12-3 or TRBV12-4 with TRBJ2-1; D tentatively fits TRBD1 or TRBD2 (5 bases each). The V end was cut by 6 bases, the J end by 6 bases, with 12 bases between. The length of the CDR3 is 13 residues. CDR3: CASSLGTPNEQFF. The CDR3 DNA reads as TGTGCCAGCAGCCTCGGGACCCCCAATGAGCAGTTCTTC.

The genes are TRBV5-6 and TRBJ2-3; TRBD1 matches 9 bases. Trimming at V came to 0 bases and at J to 3 bases, leaving 5 bases not matched to a gene. The CDR3 length is 16 residues. Germline V lookup: CDR1 SGHDT, CDR2 YYEEEE. CDR3 bases: TGTGCCAGCAGCTTGGTCTCCGGGACAGGGACAGATACGCAGTATTTT. Amino acids: CASSLVSGTGTDTQYF.

V usage is TRBV7-9 and J usage is TRBJ2-7; D uncertain. Germline V lookup: CDR1 SEHNR, CDR2 FQNEAQ (reference sequence). The CDR3 runs 13 residues. Trimming took off 5 bases at V and 5 bases at J, with 13 bases between the two ends. CDR3 coding DNA: TGTGCCAGCAGCCTCGATGTAGGAAACGAGCAGTACTTC. Protein sequence: CASSLDVGNEQYF.

This clonotype was detected a few times. The chain uses TRBV5-1 and TRBJ2-7; D might be TRBD1 (5 bases). This CDR3 spans 14 amino acids. Trimming pared 0 bases from V and 7 bases from J, leaving 14 bases between. Germline CDR1 reads SGHRS; CDR2 reads YFSETQ. The CDR3 DNA reads as TGCGCCAGCAGCTTGGGAGACAGCCTTGAAGAGCAGTACTTC. Its translation is CASSLGDSLEEQYF.

J is TRBJ1-5 and V is TRBV5-5; TRBD1 agrees at 8 bases. V shed 1 base and J 4 bases; nucleotides not matched to a gene: 7. The germline gives CDR1 SGHKS, CDR2 YYEKEE (reference sequence). There are 16 residues in the CDR3. The CDR3 DNA reads TGTGCCAGCAGCTTGAGTCAGGGGGCTTGGAATCAGCCCCAGCATTTT. Its protein is CASSLSQGAWNQPQHF.

A few counts support this clonotype. The V and J genes are TRBV20-1 and TRBJ2-7; no clear D. This CDR3 spans 14 amino acids. V lost 6 bases and J lost 7, with 22 bases in between. In germline, CDR1 is DFQATT, CDR2 SNEGSKA (reference sequence). The CDR3 coding sequence is TGCAGTGCGTCGCAGAGGCGCCGCGGTGTAGAGCAGTACTTC. As protein: CSASQRRRGVEQYF.

The rearrangement joins TRBV6-5 to TRBJ1-2; tentative D call: TRBD1 (6 bases). Germline V gene sequence: CDR1 MNHEY, CDR2 SVGAGI. This CDR3 contains 14 residues. V was pared by 5 bases and J by 8 bases, with 18 bases between. CDR3 coding DNA: TGTGCCAGCAGTAAGGGGGGTATATCTATAGGCTACACCTTC. It is translated as CASSKGGISIGYTF.

This clonotype has a handful of counts. J is TRBJ2-7 and V is TRBV19, with a weak D call TRBD1 (6 bases). V lost 3 bases to trimming and J lost 2 bases, with 14 bases between them. The CDR3 extends over 15 amino acids. Germline V gene lookup returns CDR1 LNHDA and CDR2 SQIVND (reference sequence). The CDR3 coding sequence is TGTGCCAGTAGTATCAGGGGCCCCGTGGCCTACGAGCAGTACTTC. It yields the protein CASSIRGPVAYEQYF.

This clonotype was counted many times. This chain links TRBV6-2 or TRBV6-3 with TRBJ2-5; 12 nucleotides line up with TRBD2. Per the germline V gene, CDR1 is MNHEY and CDR2 is SVGEGT. The CDR3 runs to 17 residues. Germline trimming cut 5 bases from V and 5 bases from J; bases unmatched to any gene: 12. This CDR3 is CASSPGKGLAGTETQYF. Here the CDR3 DNA reads TGTGCCAGCAGTCCTGGTAAAGGACTAGCGGGAACCGAGACCCAGTACTTC.

The table lists this clonotype with many counts. The V gene is TRBV27, the J gene TRBJ1-2; TRBD1 agrees at 9 bases. Losses at the gene ends were 2 bases for V and 7 bases for J; bases not matched to a gene: 8. Germline V CDR1 and CDR2: MNHEY, SMNVEV (reference sequence). The CDR3 loop spans 15 amino acids. This CDR3 reads CASSLGGQGLFGYTF. CDR3 DNA sequence: TGTGCCAGCAGTTTAGGGGGACAGGGATTGTTTGGCTACACCTTC.

This clonotype was counted at least ten times. The rearrangement uses TRBV6-2 or TRBV6-3 and TRBJ2-2, with D perhaps TRBD2 (6 bases). Per germline, CDR1 MNHEY and CDR2 SVGEGT. V lost 8 bases to trimming and J lost 5 bases, with 9 bases between them. This CDR3 has 12 amino acids. The CDR3 DNA sequence: TGTGCCAGCCGGCGGGGTACCGGGGAGCTGTTTTTT. Residues: CASRRGTGELFF.

In this sample, this clonotype turned up many times. The chain carries TRBV4-1 and TRBJ2-3, with D perhaps TRBD2 (6 bases). Germline assignment: CDR1 MGHRA and CDR2 YSYEKL. V was cut by 3 bases and J by 1 base, with 11 bases left in between. The CDR3 is made up of 15 amino acids. The CDR3 bases are TGCGCCAGCAGCCATTCTAGCGACCGCACAGATACGCAGTATTTT. It codes for CASSHSSDRTDTQYF.